The 16 T cell receptor beta chains presented below share a single source sample, sequenced in a study of cytomegalovirus exposure and HLA in healthy donors. TCRdb's copy holds only in-frame clones and misses some; the assay was immunoSEQ multiplex PCR. The repertoire has nearly 80,000 clones, 80% to 95% of them found once; the top ten carry 3.6%. Sequences were obtained from PBMCs. Source of these receptors: a woman aged 25 to 39 in good health and CMV-seronegative.

The V and J genes are TRBV30 and TRBJ1-3; D gene unclear. This CDR3 spans 13 amino acids. The germline V gene encodes CDR1 GTSNPN and CDR2 SVGIG (reference sequence). Trimming took off 3 bases at V and 4 bases at J, with 10 bases between the two ends. The CDR3 loop reads CAWSYSQGNTIYF. The DNA for the CDR3 is TGTGCCTGGAGCTACTCACAGGGAAACACCATATATTTT.

The rearrangement joins TRBV19 to TRBJ1-4; the D is unclear. The CDR3 length is 15 residues. Germline CDR1 is LNHDA and CDR2 is SQIVND (reference sequence). The ends were cut back, 5 bases at V and 0 bases at J, with 10 bases in the middle. The CDR3: CASSSIRSTNEKLFF. The CDR3 DNA is TGTGCCAGTAGTTCTATTCGGTCAACTAATGAAAAACTGTTTTTT.

The gene calls are TRBV5-6 and TRBJ1-2; D is ambiguous. CDR3 size: 15 residues. The V gene's germline CDR1 is SGHDT and CDR2 YYEEEE. With 1 base removed from V and 0 bases from J, the gap between germline ends came to 10 bases. The CDR3 spells CASSLPSAANYGYTF. CDR3 in DNA: TGTGCCAGCAGCTTGCCGTCAGCGGCTAACTATGGCTACACCTTC.

The chain links TRBV7-9 to TRBJ2-3; D is possibly TRBD2 (5 bases). Trimming cost V 0 bases and J 3 bases, with 13 bases left between them. The CDR3 consists of 16 residues. Germline V gene data show CDR1 as SEHNR and CDR2 as FQNEAQ (reference sequence). This CDR3 reads CASSLAAPSPTDTQYF. The DNA of the CDR3 is TGTGCCAGCAGCTTAGCAGCCCCTAGCCCAACAGATACGCAGTATTTT.

The CDR3 region is CASSETIYEQFF. For the CDR3, the DNA is TGTGCCAGCAGTGAGACTATTTATGAGCAGTTCTTC. The chain employs TRBV2 and TRBJ2-1; D is perhaps TRBD2 (5 bases). Trimming removed 3 bases at V and 8 bases at J, with 8 bases between. The CDR3 sequence is 12 residues long. The germline gives CDR1 SNHLY, CDR2 FYNNEI.

The rearrangement uses TRBV9 and TRBJ1-3, with D possibly being TRBD1 (5 bases). Germline V CDR1 and CDR2: SGDLS, YYNGEE. The CDR3 spans 15 residues. V shed 4 bases and J shed 4 bases, with 15 bases lying between them. CDR3 residues: CASSSTVSAGNTIYF. The DNA of the CDR3 is TGTGCCAGCAGCTCGACAGTTTCCGCGGGAAACACCATATATTTT.

The chain combines TRBV7-9 with TRBJ2-1, with TRBD2 matching over 9 bases. The CDR3 loop spans 15 amino acids. The germline gives CDR1 SEHNR, CDR2 FQNEAQ (reference sequence). Trimming cost V 2 bases and J 8 bases; bases outside gene matches: 7. CDR3 bases: TGTGCCAGCAGCTTATTTGCGGGGGGGAGTGATGAGCAGTTCTTC. It is translated as CASSLFAGGSDEQFF.

This clone was detected only a few times. The chain is built from TRBV6-4 and TRBJ2-1; 15 nucleotides agree with TRBD2. The CDR3 runs 15 residues. Germline CDR1 reads MRHNA; CDR2 reads SNTAGT. J was trimmed by 7 bases and V by 2 bases; bases with no gene match: 0. Here the CDR3 reads CASSDGTSGGNEQFF. The CDR3, as DNA: TGTGCCAGCAGTGACGGGACTAGCGGGGGGAATGAGCAGTTCTTC.

The chain has TRBV6-1 and TRBJ2-3; 7 positions match TRBD2. The CDR3 contains 16 residues. The J segment lost 2 bases and the V segment lost 1 base, leaving 6 bases of the junction unmatched. CDR1 MNHNS and CDR2 SASEGT come from the germline V gene. CDR3 nucleotides: TGTGCCAGCAGTGAAGAGGCTAGCGGAACCACAGATACGCAGTATTTT. This sequence encodes CASSEEASGTTDTQYF.

The chain is built from TRBV5-1 and TRBJ2-3; TRBD2 matches at 10 bases. The ends lost 7 bases at V and 2 bases at J; junction bases unmatched: 7. The CDR3 is 15 residues long. CDR1 is SGHRS, CDR2 YFSETQ, per germline. The CDR3 protein is CASGLAGGYTDTQYF. For the CDR3, the DNA is TGCGCCAGCGGGTTAGCGGGGGGCTACACAGATACGCAGTATTTT. Complete variable domain (other parts from reference TRBV5-1 and TRBJ2-3): KAGVTQTPRYLIKTRGQQVTLSCSPISGHRSVSWYQQTPGQGLQFLFEYFSETQRNKGNFPGRFSGRQFSNSRSEMNVSTLELGDSALYLCASGLAGGYTDTQYFGPGTRLTVL.

This rearrangement joins TRBV5-6 to TRBJ1-1; maybe TRBD1 (6 bases). CDR1 SGHDT and CDR2 YYEEEE come from the germline V gene. The CDR3 is 14 amino acids. Between the trimmed V and J ends, which lost 0 bases and 3 bases, there was a span of 9 bases. DNA for the CDR3: TGTGCCAGCAGCTTGGCCGGGGGGCACACTGAAGCTTTCTTT. It codes for CASSLAGGHTEAFF.

The chain combines TRBV19 with TRBJ2-3; D is possibly TRBD2 (6 bases). Germline CDR1 is LNHDA and CDR2 is SQIVND (reference sequence). Between the trimmed V and J ends, which lost 4 bases and 1 base, there was a span of 18 bases. The CDR3 is made up of 17 amino acids. DNA of the CDR3: TGTGCCAGTAGTAAAGGGATCAGACTAGGCCGCACAGATACGCAGTATTTT. As protein: CASSKGIRLGRTDTQYF.

The chain uses TRBV18 and TRBJ2-1, with 7 bases fitting TRBD1. Trimming took 5 bases from V and 2 from J; bases not matched to a gene: 6. Germline CDR1 is KGHSH and CDR2 is LQKENI. The CDR3 has 15 amino acids. The CDR3 DNA reads as TGTGCCAGCTCAACAGACAGGGTCGCCTACAATGAGCAGTTCTTC. Translation: CASSTDRVAYNEQFF.

J is TRBJ1-5 and V is TRBV2; no clear D. The CDR3 covers 13 residues. Trimming cost V 3 bases and J 3 bases, with 6 bases left between them. Per germline, CDR1 SNHLY and CDR2 FYNNEI. The CDR3 spells CASSEFVNQPQHF. CDR3 bases: TGTGCCAGCAGTGAGTTCGTCAATCAGCCCCAGCATTTT.

The chain combines TRBV27 with TRBJ2-1; a weak D match, TRBD1 (5 bases). Germline V gene sequence: CDR1 MNHEY, CDR2 SMNVEV (reference sequence). The CDR3 is 15 residues long. V lost 2 bases, J lost 5 bases, and 13 bases lay in between. In DNA form, the CDR3 reads TGTGCCAGCAGTTTACTTGGACATATAGACAATGAGCAGTTCTTC. Its translation is CASSLLGHIDNEQFF.

V usage is TRBV19 and J usage is TRBJ1-5, with TRBD1 matching 9 bases. V shed 7 bases and J 5 bases; nucleotides not matched to a gene: 3. The CDR3 is 13 amino acids. The germline CDR1 and CDR2 sequences are LNHDA and SQIVND (reference sequence). The CDR3 nucleotides read TGTGCCAGTAAGGACAGGGGATATCAGCCCCAGCATTTT. Translation gives CASKDRGYQPQHF.